This record looks at one T cell receptor (beta chain) sequence and its context. Unique molecular identifiers featured in how the TCRbeta library was prepared. Using its own MiXCR run on the PCR reads, TCRdb lists one record per CDR3 protein. The sample lists roughly 300,000 distinct CDR3 sequences, 10% occurring once. The record originates from a study of T-cell reconstitution after alpha-beta-depleted transplantation in children. Trimming removed 5 bases at V and 5 bases at J, with 8 bases between. Germline values: CDR1 KGHDR, CDR2 SFDVKD. The CDR3 is made up of 12 amino acids. V and J are TRBV24-1 and TRBJ2-5; D not certain. This receptor was obtained from a human donor who donated a stem cell graft to a child with acute lymphoblastic leukemia. The sequencing used PBMCs from the stem cell graft donor, collected from the stem cell graft. CDR3 sequence: CATSGNGETQYF. In DNA form, the CDR3 reads TGTGCCACCAGTGGGAACGGGGAGACCCAGTACTTC.